A selection of T cell receptor beta chains follows, all from one sample in a study of T cells after yellow fever vaccination. TCRdb used MiXCR to reprocess the 5' RACE reads, holding one entry per CDR3 protein. The sample consists of just under 600,000 distinct CDR3 sequences, roughly 13% of them appearing once. The starting material was PBMCs, obtained on the day of the yellow fever booster vaccination. These receptors originate from a man aged 30-40 years who received the YFV17D yellow fever vaccine. The CDR3 runs from the conserved cysteine through the conserved F or W. The D gene is left open where the match is weak. Rows may omit the clone size; those that give it use once, few, many or a size class.

>TRBJ2-1|few|TRBV28|-
TGTGCCAGCAGTTTATACCGGGTTGAGCAGTTCTTC
CASSLYRVEQFF
>TRBJ2-7|few|TRBV6-2/TRBV6-3|TRBD1
TGTGCCAGCAGGTCCCCTGGGACAGGGACATCCTACGAGCAGTACTTC
CASRSPGTGTSYEQYF
>TRBJ1-6|-|TRBV7-2|-
TGTGCCAGCAGCTTTCAAGGGCAATCAAATTCACCCCTCCACTTT
CASSFQGQSNSPLHF
>TRBJ1-6|-|TRBV7-8|-
TGTGCCAGCAGCTTAGAGCCAGGGCTCTATAATTCACCCCTCCACTTT
CASSLEPGLYNSPLHF
>TRBJ2-1|-|TRBV9|-
TGTGCCAGCAGCGTAGGTGACTCAAACAATGAGCAGTTCTTC
CASSVGDSNNEQFF
>TRBJ1-2|-|TRBV6-5|-
TGTGCCAGCAGTTACTTTCCTGGCTATGGCTACACCTTC
CASSYFPGYGYTF
>TRBJ2-7|-|TRBV12-3/TRBV12-4|-
TGTGCCAGCAGTTTACTACTATATTCCTACGAGCAGTACTTC
CASSLLLYSYEQYF
>TRBJ2-1|-|TRBV11-2|TRBD2
TGTGCCAGCAGGTATTTCGCTAGCGGAGGGTACAATGAGCAGTTCTTC
CASRYFASGGYNEQFF
>TRBJ2-5|-|TRBV7-2|TRBD2
TGTGCCAGCAGCCGACAACCGGGAGGCGAGACCCAGTACTTC
CASSRQPGGETQYF
>TRBJ1-5|-|TRBV7-2|-
TGTGCCAGCAGCCAGCCGGGGAGTTATCAGCCCCAGCATTTT
CASSQPGSYQPQHF
>TRBJ1-3|few|TRBV20-1|-
TGCAGTGCTAGTTTTTCAGAAAGCTCTGGAAACACCATATATTTT
CSASFSESSGNTIYF
>TRBJ2-1|-|TRBV7-9|-
TGTGCCAGCAGCTCGCAGACCTATGAGCAGTTCTTC
CASSSQTYEQFF
>TRBJ2-1|-|TRBV21-1|-
TGTGCCAGCAGCAAACAACCGGAACCAGGGGAGGTCCCCTACAATGAGCAGTTCTTC
CASSKQPEPGEVPYNEQFF
>TRBJ2-1|-|TRBV20-1|TRBD2
TGCAGTGCTCACCGTCGGGGACTAGCAAAGAATGAGCAGTTCTTC
CSAHRRGLAKNEQFF
>TRBJ2-1|-|TRBV10-3|TRBD2
TGTGCCATCAGTGAGCAGTCTAGCGGATACAATGAGCAGTTCTTC
CAISEQSSGYNEQFF
>TRBJ2-1|-|TRBV6-5|-
TGTGCCAGCAGTTACTTCTTCGGCAGCCAGACCTACAATGAGCAGTTCTTC
CASSYFFGSQTYNEQFF
>TRBJ2-3|-|TRBV5-1|TRBD2
TGCGCCAGCAGTGGTGGGAGGGCCACCGGAGATACGCAGTATTTT
CASSGGRATGDTQYF
>TRBJ2-7|-|TRBV12-3/TRBV12-4|TRBD2
TGTGCCAGCAGTTTTGAAGGGACTAGGGGTCACGAGCAGTACTTC
CASSFEGTRGHEQYF
>TRBJ1-5|-|TRBV6-1|-
TGTGCCAGCAGTACGACGGCAGCTAACAATCAGCCCCAGCATTTT
CASSTTAANNQPQHF
>TRBJ2-7|-|TRBV27|-
TGTGCCAGCAGTTTATCTCAACCCGGATACGAGCAGTACTTC
CASSLSQPGYEQYF
>TRBJ2-7|-|TRBV29-1|-
TGCAGCGTTAGCGAACCCTACGAGCAGTACTTC
CSVSEPYEQYF
>TRBJ2-7|few|TRBV5-1|TRBD2
TGCGCCAGCAAGGCGGGAGAGGACGAGCAGTACTTC
CASKAGEDEQYF
>TRBJ1-1|-|TRBV28|-
TGTGCCAGCAGCCCCCGTGCCAGGGAGAACACTGAAGCTTTCTTT
CASSPRARENTEAFF
>TRBJ1-1|-|TRBV12-3/TRBV12-4|-
TGTGCCAGCAGTTTAGGGGGGGGTACGTACACTGAAGCTTTCTTT
CASSLGGGTYTEAFF
>TRBJ2-2|-|TRBV3-1|-
TGTGCCAGCAGCCCCATGACAGTCGGGGAGCTGTTTTTT
CASSPMTVGELFF
>TRBJ2-2|-|TRBV6-5|-
TGTGCCAGCACCCCCCTAGGGGGGGGAACCGGGGAGCTGTTTTTT
CASTPLGGGTGELFF
>TRBJ2-7|-|TRBV30|TRBD2
TGTGCCTGGAATAGACTAGCGGGAGTTTACGAGCAGTACTTC
CAWNRLAGVYEQYF
>TRBJ2-5|few|TRBV20-1|TRBD1
TGCAGTGCTTTCAGGGGGAGAGAGACCCAGTACTTC
CSAFRGRETQYF
>TRBJ2-1|-|TRBV12-3/TRBV12-4|TRBD2
TGTGCCAGCAGTTCCCAGACTAGCGGGGCCTACAATGAGCAGTTCTTC
CASSSQTSGAYNEQFF
>TRBJ2-5|-|TRBV11-2|TRBD1
TGTGCCAGCAGCCCGTATCCCCCCGGGACAGCAAAGAAAGAGACCCAGTACTTC
CASSPYPPGTAKKETQYF
>TRBJ2-1|-|TRBV7-2|TRBD2
TGTGCCAGCAGCTTCACCCTAGCGGGATCTGAGCAGTTCTTC
CASSFTLAGSEQFF
>TRBJ1-1|-|TRBV7-6|-
TGTGCCAGCAGCTTCTCTTCCCCGCCCAGCGCTGAAGCTTTCTTT
CASSFSSPPSAEAFF
>TRBJ2-1|many|TRBV7-6|-
TGTGCCAGCAGTCTACTAGCTTCCGACGGCAATGAGCAGTTCTTC
CASSLLASDGNEQFF